The clone carrying this T cell receptor beta chain was observed at least ten times. What it binds is unknown. Hyperthyroidism was newly diagnosed in patients aged 18 to 65 (duration under 2 months). The PBMCs were taken from around 10 ml of fresh peripheral blood. RNA transcripts provided the source from which TCR beta CDR3 regions were amplified. Primed by the HTBI set, a first-round RT-PCR was run on the TCR CDR3. TCRdb re-analysed the multiplex PCR reads in MiXCR, keeping a single row per CDR3 protein. This table holds approximately 400,000 distinct CDR3 sequences, 15% to 17% found once. This sample is part of a study of T cells in Graves' hyperthyroidism and ophthalmopathy. The V end was cut by 4 bases, the J end by 4 bases, with 14 bases between. Looked up from germline, CDR1 is MNHEY and CDR2 is SMNVEV (reference sequence). The CDR3 contains 15 residues. The study's findings and limits: Ophthalmopathy onset followed model prediction by a median around six months.

The sequencing input was blood. The source is a woman aged 18-29 years with Graves' hyperthyroidism that later progressed to Graves' ophthalmopathy. The J gene is TRBJ1-5, the V gene TRBV27; D is uncertain. CDR3 protein: CASSSLTGLNQPQHF. DNA of the CDR3: TGTGCCAGCAGTTCCCTGACGGGCCTAAATCAGCCCCAGCATTTT.